The sequence of this TCR beta chain was determined in a study of vaccination and CD4 T cells after COVID-19. Study-level background: Each of the control cultures got a CEFX pool, an HIV-1 Nef pool, or no peptide.

Concerning this clonotype itself: Antigen: not known.

With the Oncomine TCR Beta short-read assay, DNA from cultured CD4+ T cells was sequenced. One entry per CDR3 protein results from TCRdb running MiXCR on the PCR reads. This table holds about 7,000 distinct CDR3 sequences, around 40% found once. Documented treatment: roughly ten-day PBMC culture with coronavirus spike peptide pools or control peptides (ViraFEST assay). Prior to the COVID-19 pandemic (2011-2018), the unexposed donor's CD4+ T cells were collected. V dropped 7 bases and J dropped 0 bases, with 10 bases sitting between them. The CDR3 is 13 residues long. Germline V CDR1 and CDR2: MNHNS, SASEGT.

Sequencing was performed on CD4+ T cells from blood, cultured in vitro. This clonotype was sampled from a human donor in good health. The rearrangement links TRBV6-1 to TRBJ2-7; D is unresolved. The DNA for the CDR3 is TGTGCCAGCAATCCTACCCTCTCCTACGAGCAGTACTTC. Encoded protein: CASNPTLSYEQYF.